The 25 T cell receptor beta chains below were found in one sample sequenced in a study of CD8+ T cells in alopecia areata (dated by TCRdb to about 2018). The protocol used for the library was the immunoSEQ multiplex PCR assay. To provide template for TCR sequencing, every sample had RNA extracted and reverse transcribed into cDNA. In its TCRdb copy, this immuneACCESS table keeps in-frame sequences only and misses some clones. Where compared with another copy, unresolved V genes explain less than half of these, and the others have no known cause. The sample table shows 140,000 to 150,000 clones, and roughly 61% are seen once. 5% to 7.5% of the sample is held by the ten biggest clonotypes. The sample's time point label, decoded: baseline before oral tofacitinib. Sequencing used CD4+ T cells sorted from blood, obtained at week 0. Receptors originate from a human donor with alopecia areata.

The chain links TRBV29-1 to TRBJ1-2; D is ambiguous. V lost 3 bases and J 3 bases, leaving 11 bases between the germline ends. Germline V gene data show CDR1 as SQVTM and CDR2 as ANQGSEA. This CDR3 spans 13 amino acids. The chain's CDR3 is CSVDGLPYYGYTF. The CDR3 DNA sequence: TGCAGCGTTGACGGACTACCTTACTATGGCTACACCTTC.

This clone has more than one count but fewer than ten. This chain joins TRBV29-1 and TRBJ1-1; D ambiguous. Germline lookup yields CDR1 SQVTM and CDR2 ANQGSEA. There are 13 residues in the CDR3. V dropped 2 bases and J dropped 0 bases, with 7 bases sitting between them. CDR3 residues: CSVERVLNTEAFF. CDR3 nucleotide sequence: TGCAGCGTTGAAAGGGTACTGAACACTGAAGCTTTCTTT. The whole variable domain, filled in from reference TRBV29-1 and TRBJ1-1, reads SAVISQKPSRDICQRGTSLTIQCQVDSQVTMMFWYRQQPGQSLTLIATANQGSEATYESGFVIDKFPISRPNLTFSTLTVSNMSPEDSSIYLCSVERVLNTEAFFGQGTRLTVV.

The chain recombines TRBV2 with TRBJ2-7, with 8 bases that match TRBD2. The CDR3 has 15 residues. Germline V CDR1 and CDR2: SNHLY, FYNNEI. Trimming took 6 bases from V and 1 from J; bases not matched to a gene: 8. CDR3 bases: TGTGCCAGCAGCCCCATGGGCGGGGGGTCCTACGAGCAGTACTTC. Translating it yields CASSPMGGGSYEQYF.

The V call is TRBV29-1, the J call TRBJ2-7; 9 bases are a match to TRBD1. The CDR3 is 14 amino acids. Trimming at V came to 7 bases and at J to 5 bases, leaving 12 bases not matched to a gene. Germline-derived CDR1 and CDR2 are SQVTM and ANQGSEA. This chain's CDR3 is CSATRTGGLDEQYF. CDR3 sequence (DNA): TGCAGCGCCACTAGAACAGGGGGCCTCGACGAGCAGTACTTC.

The J gene is TRBJ2-5, the V gene TRBV5-1, with D possibly TRBD2 on 7 matching bases. CDR1 SGHRS and CDR2 YFSETQ come from the germline V gene. Trimming left V 0 bases short and J 7 bases short, with 25 bases between. CDR3 length: 18 amino acids. The DNA for the CDR3 is TGCGCCAGCAGCTTGGTCACCAGGGGAGCTTCGCCGGGGGGGACCCAGTACTTC. It is translated as CASSLVTRGASPGGTQYF.

Turning to this clone: Other DNA variants within this sample encode the same CDR3. V gene TRBV11-2 combines with J gene TRBJ2-1; D ambiguous. The CDR3 runs 13 residues. The germline gives CDR1 SGHAT, CDR2 FQNNGV. Trimming removed 1 base from V and 3 bases from J, with 4 bases in between. CDR3 sequence (DNA): TGTGCCAGCAGCTTAGCACGCTACAATGAGCAGTTCTTC. Translating it yields CASSLARYNEQFF.

Only a few counts were recorded for this clone. This chain joins TRBV27 and TRBJ2-6; D unresolved. This CDR3 has 15 amino acids. Trimming pared 3 bases from V and 0 bases from J, leaving 6 bases between. Germline CDR1 reads MNHEY; CDR2 reads SMNVEV (reference sequence). The CDR3 DNA sequence: TGTGCCAGCAGTTTTTGGCGCTCTGGGGCCAACGTCCTGACTTTC. It yields the protein CASSFWRSGANVLTF.

The genes are TRBV10-3 and TRBJ2-6; TRBD1 matches at 9 bases. Germline CDR1 ENHRY, CDR2 SYGVKD. This CDR3 is built from 16 residues. V lost 8 bases and J lost 4; bases outside the gene matches: 9. The CDR3 spells CAILGQGRMGANVLTF. The CDR3 bases are TGTGCCATCCTGGGACAGGGTAGAATGGGGGCCAACGTCCTGACTTTC.

This chain joins TRBV7-6 and TRBJ1-6, with TRBD1 matching over 7 bases. CDR1 and CDR2 (germline): SGHVS, FNYEAQ. This CDR3 has 15 residues. Trimming at V came to 1 base and at J to 8 bases, leaving 5 bases not matched to a gene. The CDR3 nucleotides read TGTGCCAGCAGCTTAGTTGGGACAGAGGATTCACCCCTCCACTTT. Translated, it gives CASSLVGTEDSPLHF.

This clone was seen a handful of times. The CDR3 loop reads CSVETGFYEQYF. CDR3 DNA: TGCAGCGTGGAAACAGGGTTCTACGAGCAGTACTTC. The rearrangement links TRBV29-1 to TRBJ2-7, with D perhaps matching TRBD1 (6 bases). The CDR3 spans 12 residues. Germline CDR1 SQVTM, CDR2 ANQGSEA. V lost 6 bases to trimming and J lost 3 bases, with 12 bases between them.

In this sample, this clone turned up a few times. The chain couples TRBV4-1 to TRBJ1-5; D gene unclear. Germline CDR1 MGHRA, CDR2 YSYEKL. CDR3 length: 16 residues. Trimming removed 0 bases from V and 9 bases from J, with 18 bases in between. In DNA, the CDR3 is TGCGCCAGCAGCCAAGAAATGGGAGCTTCTCTGGGGCCCCAGCATTTT. This gives the protein CASSQEMGASLGPQHF.

This clone appeared a few times. The rearrangement links TRBV2 to TRBJ2-3; D possibly uses TRBD1 or TRBD2 (5 bases each). CDR3 length: 15 residues. Germline loops: CDR1 SNHLY, CDR2 FYNNEI. V dropped 5 bases and J dropped 0 bases, with 12 bases sitting between them. In DNA, the CDR3 is TGTGCCAGCAGTACCGGGACGGGGAGCACAGATACGCAGTATTTT. This encodes CASSTGTGSTDTQYF.

A few counts support this clone. This chain connects TRBV6-6 to TRBJ2-7; D call uncertain. Between the trimmed V and J ends, which lost 0 bases and 3 bases, there was a span of 6 bases. The CDR3 covers 13 residues. CDR1 and CDR2 from the germline V gene are MNHNY and SVGAGI (reference sequence). DNA for the CDR3: TGTGCCAGCAGTTACTCTACAAGCTACGAGCAGTACTTC. Protein: CASSYSTSYEQYF.

V and J are TRBV7-2 and TRBJ2-4; perhaps TRBD1 as D (5 bases). V shed 5 bases and J shed 9 bases, with 17 bases lying between them. Germline lookup yields CDR1 SGHTA and CDR2 FQGNSA. This CDR3 is built from 14 residues. The CDR3 here is CASSILGQGTIQYF. CDR3 nucleotides: TGTGCCAGCAGCATCCTCGGCCAGGGTACCATTCAGTACTTC. Full variable domain (rest looked up from reference TRBV7-2 and TRBJ2-4): GAGVSQSPSNKVTEKGKDVELRCDPISGHTALYWYRQSLGQGLEFLIYFQGNSAPDKSGLPSDRFSAERTGGSVSTLTIQRTQQEDSAVYLCASSILGQGTIQYFGAGTRLSVL.

The chain combines TRBV29-1 with TRBJ2-3; perhaps D is TRBD1 or TRBD2 (5 bases each). The germline V and J ends were trimmed by 7 bases and 6 bases, with 14 bases remaining between them. This CDR3 has 12 residues. In germline, CDR1 is SQVTM, CDR2 ANQGSEA. CDR3 coding DNA: TGCAGCGCTTCTGCCTGGGGGGATACGCAGTATTTT. Amino acid sequence: CSASAWGDTQYF.

The chain employs TRBV19 and TRBJ1-5; a weak D match, TRBD1 (5 bases). The CDR3 has 14 residues. Looked up from germline, CDR1 is LNHDA and CDR2 is SQIVND (reference sequence). V shed 9 bases and J shed 2 bases, with 14 bases lying between them. CDR3 DNA: TGTGCCAGCGACAGCCGTTTGGGCAATCAGCCCCAGCATTTT. Amino acids: CASDSRLGNQPQHF.

V gene TRBV5-6 combines with J gene TRBJ1-2, with TRBD1 as a possible D gene (5 bases). There are 12 residues in the CDR3. The germline V and J ends were trimmed by 4 bases and 12 bases, with 16 bases remaining between them. Germline CDR1 reads SGHDT; CDR2 reads YYEEEE. CDR3 in DNA: TGTGCCAGCAGCCCATGGGACGGCACGGACACCTTC. The encoded protein is CASSPWDGTDTF.

The chain has TRBV4-3 and TRBJ1-6; possibly TRBD1 for D (5 bases). The CDR3 has 16 amino acids. The germline V and J ends were trimmed by 2 bases and 4 bases, with 12 bases remaining between them. Germline V gene lookup returns CDR1 LGHNA and CDR2 YSLEER. CDR3 DNA sequence: TGCGCCAGCAGCCAATCCTCCGGGGGATATAATTCACCCCTCCACTTT. Protein sequence: CASSQSSGGYNSPLHF.

The chain employs TRBV29-1 and TRBJ1-2; 10 bases are a match to TRBD1. CDR3 length equals 16 residues. Per the germline V gene, CDR1 is SQVTM and CDR2 is ANQGSEA. Unmatched junction bases numbered 13, after V lost 0 bases and J lost 9 bases. The CDR3 region has the DNA TGCAGCGTTGAAGATCAGCGCGGGACAGGGGCAACGAGCTACACCTTC. Its translation: CSVEDQRGTGATSYTF.

This clone was detected only a few times. The CDR3 reads CASSLFPVGTSRPDTQYF. CDR3 nucleotides: TGTGCCAGCAGCTTATTCCCCGTGGGGACTTCCAGGCCAGATACGCAGTATTTT. The chain combines TRBV7-9 with TRBJ2-3; tentatively, D is TRBD2 (6 bases). The CDR3 spans 18 residues. V was shortened by 2 bases and J by 4 bases, with 22 bases between the two germline ends. Germline-derived CDR1 and CDR2 are SEHNR and FQNEAQ (reference sequence).

The chain has TRBV4-3 and TRBJ1-4; 7 nucleotides match TRBD1. CDR1 is LGHNA, CDR2 YSLEER, per germline. This CDR3 is 16 amino acids long. V was pared by 0 bases and J by 8 bases, with 9 bases of the junction left unmatched. The CDR3 DNA reads TGCGCCAGCAGCCAAGATGGATCAGGGGGGGCGGAAAAACTGTTTTTT. It yields the protein CASSQDGSGGAEKLFF.

This clone was seen more than once but under ten times. This sequence joins TRBV5-1 and TRBJ2-3; possibly TRBD2 for D (6 bases). Germline values: CDR1 SGHRS, CDR2 YFSETQ. Trimming pared 7 bases from V and 6 bases from J, leaving 15 bases between. CDR3 length equals 13 residues. CDR3 coding DNA: TGCGCCAGCGCGCGGGGAAAGGAGGATACGCAGTATTTT. Amino acid sequence: CASARGKEDTQYF.

The chain has TRBV29-1 and TRBJ1-1; D may be TRBD1 (6 bases). Between the trimmed V and J ends, which lost 4 bases and 1 base, there was a span of 7 bases. CDR3 length equals 12 residues. Germline loops: CDR1 SQVTM, CDR2 ANQGSEA. CDR3: CSVGGQNTEAFF. The CDR3, as DNA: TGCAGCGTTGGGGGACAGAACACTGAAGCTTTCTTT.

The chain joins TRBV7-9 to TRBJ1-1, with D unresolved. This CDR3 contains 15 residues. Per germline, CDR1 SEHNR and CDR2 FQNEAQ (reference sequence). Trimming stripped 1 base from V and 0 bases from J, with 9 bases between. The CDR3 region is CASSLGSAMNTEAFF. CDR3 bases: TGTGCCAGCAGCTTAGGGAGCGCCATGAACACTGAAGCTTTCTTT.

V is TRBV7-2 and J is TRBJ1-6; D perhaps matches TRBD1 (5 bases). CDR1 and CDR2 from the germline V gene are SGHTA and FQGNSA. This CDR3 is built from 15 residues. V shed 3 bases and J shed 14 bases, with 20 bases lying between them. The CDR3 loop is CASSLNKGAGQSLHF. CDR3 nucleotide sequence: TGTGCCAGCAGCTTGAACAAAGGGGCCGGACAATCCCTCCACTTT.